A selection of T cell receptor beta chains follows, all from one sample in a study of blood T cell repertoires in COVID-19. Repertoires were generated with immunoSEQ multiplex PCR, while TCRdb's copy carries only in-frame clones and drops some. The table records approximately 150,000 clones, more than 65% of them present only once. The sample consisted of peripheral blood. Receptors originate from a man between 70 and 80 years old with active or convalescent COVID-19. The CDR3 runs from the conserved cysteine through the conserved F or W. D genes are given only for firm matches. Some rows have no size entry. The others give once, few or many, or a class for an expanded clone.

>NA|NA|TRBV15|TRBJ2-7
TGTGCCACCAGCCAGACAGACCTCTACGAGCAGTACTTC
CATSQTDLYEQYF
>TRBD2|NA|TRBV5-1|TRBJ2-1
TGCGCCAGCAGCTTGGGACTAGCGCGTGACTCCTACAATGAGCAGTTCTTC
CASSLGLARDSYNEQFF
>TRBD1|NA|TRBV5-6|TRBJ2-3
TGTGCCAGCAGCTTCCGGGGACAGGGCACAGATACGCAGTATTTT
CASSFRGQGTDTQYF
>NA|NA|TRBV5-1|TRBJ2-3
TGCGCCAGCAGTTGGGGCAGTTCAGAGACAGATACGCAGTATTTT
CASSWGSSETDTQYF
>NA|few|TRBV4-3|TRBJ2-2
TGCGCCAGCAGCCAAGGGGCGGGGCGCGGGGAGCTGTTTTTT
CASSQGAGRGELFF
>NA|NA|TRBV18|TRBJ2-3
TGTGCCAGCTCACCACCCATGGGGCGCAACACAGATACGCAGTATTTT
CASSPPMGRNTDTQYF
>NA|once|TRBV7-3|TRBJ2-2
TGTGCCAGCAGCTTAAGGGGCGGGAACACCGGGGAGCTGTTTTTT
CASSLRGGNTGELFF
>NA|NA|TRBV19|TRBJ2-5
TGTGCCAGTAGTATAGTGCAGGGGAAGGAAGAGACCCAGTACTTC
CASSIVQGKEETQYF
>TRBD1|NA|TRBV7-8|TRBJ2-3
TGTGCCAGCAGCCCGTGGGACAGGGGGATAGATACGCAGTATTTT
CASSPWDRGIDTQYF
>NA|NA|TRBV28|TRBJ1-1
TGTGCCAGCAGTCTACCGAACAGAGCTCCCACTGAAGCTTTCTTT
CASSLPNRAPTEAFF
>TRBD2|NA|TRBV6-5|TRBJ2-7
TGTGCCAGCAGTACTAAGCGGGGTCCCTACGAGCAGTACTTC
CASSTKRGPYEQYF
>NA|NA|TRBV6-5|TRBJ1-5
TGTGCCAGCTCCAAGGACTGGGGGCCCAATCAGCCCCAGCATTTT
CASSKDWGPNQPQHF
>TRBD2|NA|TRBV6-4|TRBJ2-2
TGTGCCAGCAGCCTTAGCGGGAGGGCCGCCGGGGAGCTGTTTTTT
CASSLSGRAAGELFF
>NA|NA|TRBV5-1|TRBJ2-5
TGCGCCAGCAGCCCGGGGAGCGGCCTTCAAGAGACCCAGTACTTC
CASSPGSGLQETQYF
>NA|NA|TRBV7-6|TRBJ1-3
TGTGCCAGCAGCGCTAACAGGGACTCTGGAAACACCATATATTTT
CASSANRDSGNTIYF
>TRBD2|NA|TRBV5-1|TRBJ2-5
TGCGCCAGCAGCTTGTTGGCGGGAGGGGTAGAGACCCAGTACTTC
CASSLLAGGVETQYF
>NA|few|TRBV7-2|TRBJ2-7
TGTGCCAGCAGCTTAGGTCAGGCTGGCGAGCAGTACTTC
CASSLGQAGEQYF
>TRBD1|NA|TRBV2|TRBJ2-2
TGTGCCAGCAGAGTCCTCCGGACAGGGAAGGGGAACACCGGGGAGCTGTTTTTT
CASRVLRTGKGNTGELFF
>NA|NA|TRBV6-5|TRBJ2-2
TGTGCCAGCAGAAAGTACGGACAGTCAGCCGGGGAGCTGTTTTTT
CASRKYGQSAGELFF
>TRBD1|NA|TRBV6-6|TRBJ2-1
TGTGCCAGCCGGGACAGATCCTACAATGAGCAGTTCTTC
CASRDRSYNEQFF
>NA|once|TRBV6-1|TRBJ1-1
TGTGCCAGCAGTGACGACACCTACATGAACACTGAAGCTTTCTTT
CASSDDTYMNTEAFF
>TRBD2|few|TRBV7-9|TRBJ2-5
TGTGCCAGCAGCCGTATAGGAGCGGGAGAACTAGAGACCCAGTACTTC
CASSRIGAGELETQYF
>NA|NA|TRBV19|TRBJ1-6
TGTGCCAGTAGTCTCCTGAGGTCACCCCTCCACTTT
CASSLLRSPLHF
>TRBD2|NA|TRBV14|TRBJ2-7
TGTGCCAGCAGCCAAGTCCGGCTAGCGGGAACCGCCTACGAGCAGTACTTC
CASSQVRLAGTAYEQYF
>TRBD1|NA|TRBV19|TRBJ1-5
TGTGCCAGTAGTCTAGAACAGGGGGCAAATCAGCCCCAGCATTTT
CASSLEQGANQPQHF
>NA|NA|TRBV3-1/TRBV3-2|TRBJ1-1
TGTGCCACCGCGGAGGGGCGGCGGACTGAAGCTTTCTTT
CATAEGRRTEAFF
>TRBD2|NA|TRBV29-1|TRBJ2-1
TGCAGCCCATGGGGGGGGACTACCTACAATGAGCAGTTCTTC
CSPWGGTTYNEQFF
>NA|NA|TRBV6-6|TRBJ2-7
TGTGCCAGCAGCACAGGGTCGTACGAGCAGTACTTC
CASSTGSYEQYF
>NA|NA|TRBV9|TRBJ1-4
TGTGCCAGCAGCGTGAAGCCCGGGAATGAAAAACTGTTTTTT
CASSVKPGNEKLFF
>TRBD2|NA|TRBV6-2/TRBV6-3|TRBJ2-1
TGTGCCAGCAGTTACTCGCGGCTAGCGGGACAAATGAACTACAATGAGCAGTTCTTC
CASSYSRLAGQMNYNEQFF
>TRBD2|once|TRBV7-9|TRBJ2-1
TGTGCCAGCAGCTTTTTAGCGGGAGACAATGAGCAGTTCTTC
CASSFLAGDNEQFF
>TRBD2|NA|TRBV28|TRBJ2-2
TGTGCCAGCAGTCCCCCAGGGACTAGCTGGGGGAGCGGCGGGGAGCTGTTTTTT
CASSPPGTSWGSGGELFF
>TRBD1|NA|TRBV5-4|TRBJ2-7
TGTGCCAGCAGCGTATCACAGGGGGCCTCCTACGAGCAGTACTTC
CASSVSQGASYEQYF
>NA|once|TRBV28|TRBJ1-3
TGTGCCAGCAGTTTATCGGACACCCCCTCTGGAAACACCATATATTTT
CASSLSDTPSGNTIYF
>NA|NA|TRBV5-1|TRBJ1-2
TGCGCCAGCAGCTGGAGGGGCGCGTCTGGCTACACCTTC
CASSWRGASGYTF
>NA|NA|TRBV6-2/TRBV6-3|TRBJ1-5
TGTGCCAGCAGTCATTACCAGGGAGGAGGCAATCAGCCCCAGCATTTT
CASSHYQGGGNQPQHF
>TRBD1|NA|TRBV6-5|TRBJ2-5
TGTGCCAGCAGTTACGGACAGGGGGCAGGTACCCAGTACTTC
CASSYGQGAGTQYF
>TRBD2|once|TRBV11-2|TRBJ2-3
TGTGCCAGCAGCCTCGGGACTAGCGGGAAGTGGGCAGATACGCAGTATTTT
CASSLGTSGKWADTQYF
>NA|NA|TRBV14|TRBJ1-6
TGTGCCAGCAGCCAAGATGTCGGAGGCGGGTCACCCCTCCACTTT
CASSQDVGGGSPLHF
>NA|NA|TRBV6-2/TRBV6-3|TRBJ2-7
TGTGCCAGCAGCTGGCTTTCCTACGAGCAGTACTTC
CASSWLSYEQYF
>TRBD2|few|TRBV24-1|TRBJ2-1
TGTGCCACCAGTGATTCCCCTAGCGGGAGAGGATTCTTC
CATSDSPSGRGFF
>TRBD2|once|TRBV5-1|TRBJ2-3
TGCGCCAGCAGCTTGGCCCTCGGACTAGCGGCTGTGGATACGCAGTATTTT
CASSLALGLAAVDTQYF
>NA|NA|TRBV28|TRBJ1-3
TGTGCCAGCAGAACGAGACATCTGGGTGACACCATATATTTT
CASRTRHLGDTIYF
>TRBD2|NA|TRBV7-2|TRBJ2-1
TGTGCCAGCAGCGGCCCGGGACTAGCGGGAGGCGCTCCGTTTGGTGAGCAGTTCTTC
CASSGPGLAGGAPFGEQFF
>NA|NA|TRBV4-3|TRBJ1-4
TGCGCCAGCAGCCACACCCCGGGGACAAATAATGAAAAACTGTTTTTT
CASSHTPGTNNEKLFF
>NA|NA|TRBV21-1|TRBJ1-1
TGTGCCGTAAACACTGAAGCTTTCTTT
CAVNTEAFF
>TRBD1|NA|TRBV6-5|TRBJ2-3
TGTGCCAGCAGCCCCCAGGGGGCCGGTATAGATACGCAGTATTTT
CASSPQGAGIDTQYF
>NA|once|TRBV5-6|TRBJ1-5
TGTGCCAGCAGCTTGTGGTTCCAGGGTAATTTTCAGCCCCAGCATTTT
CASSLWFQGNFQPQHF
>TRBD1|NA|TRBV7-9|TRBJ2-7
TGTGCCAGCAGCTTGACAGGGGTGGACTACGAGCAGTACTTC
CASSLTGVDYEQYF
>NA|NA|TRBV7-2|TRBJ1-4
TGTGCCAGCAGTTTAGGACAGAATGAAAAACTGTTTTTT
CASSLGQNEKLFF
>NA|NA|TRBV19|TRBJ1-4
TGTGCCAGTAGTATAAGGGACACCATCAAACTGTTTTTT
CASSIRDTIKLFF
>TRBD1|few|TRBV7-9|TRBJ1-1
TGTGCCAGCAGCCCCTGGACAGGGAAGGAGAACACTGAAGCTTTCTTT
CASSPWTGKENTEAFF